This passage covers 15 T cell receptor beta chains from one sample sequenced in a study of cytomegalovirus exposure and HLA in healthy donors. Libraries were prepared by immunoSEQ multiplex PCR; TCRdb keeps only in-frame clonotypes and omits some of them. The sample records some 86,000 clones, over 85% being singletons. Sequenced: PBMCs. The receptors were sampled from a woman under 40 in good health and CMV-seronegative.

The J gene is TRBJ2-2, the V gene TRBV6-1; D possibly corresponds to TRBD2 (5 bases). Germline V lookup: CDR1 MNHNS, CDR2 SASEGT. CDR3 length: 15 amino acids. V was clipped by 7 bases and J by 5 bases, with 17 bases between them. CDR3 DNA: TGTGCCAGCAAGTTTGACCCGGGATTTACCGGGGAGCTGTTTTTT. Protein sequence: CASKFDPGFTGELFF.

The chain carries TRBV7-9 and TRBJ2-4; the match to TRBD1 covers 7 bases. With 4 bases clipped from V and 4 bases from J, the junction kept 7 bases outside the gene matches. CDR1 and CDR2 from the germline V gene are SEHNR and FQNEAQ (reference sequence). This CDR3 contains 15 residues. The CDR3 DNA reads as TGTGCCAGCAGCTCGACAGGGATAGGTAAAAACATTCAGTACTTC. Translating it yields CASSSTGIGKNIQYF.

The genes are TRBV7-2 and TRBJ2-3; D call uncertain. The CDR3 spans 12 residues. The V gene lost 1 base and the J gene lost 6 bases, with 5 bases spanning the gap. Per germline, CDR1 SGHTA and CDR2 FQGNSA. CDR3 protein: CASSLDLDTQYF. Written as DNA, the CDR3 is TGTGCCAGCAGCTTAGACTTGGATACGCAGTATTTT.

The CDR3, as DNA: TGTGCCAGCAGTACCGACAGGGGCGTTCAGGAGACCCAGTACTTC. Translated: CASSTDRGVQETQYF. The J gene is TRBJ2-5, the V gene TRBV2; 8 bases fit TRBD1. Per the germline V gene, CDR1 is SNHLY and CDR2 is FYNNEI. The CDR3 length is 15 residues. Trimming cost V 5 bases and J 5 bases; bases outside gene matches: 10.

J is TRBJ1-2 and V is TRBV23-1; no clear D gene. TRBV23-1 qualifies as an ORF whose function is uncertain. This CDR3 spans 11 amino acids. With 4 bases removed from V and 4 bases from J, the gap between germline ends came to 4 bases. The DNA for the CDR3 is TGCGCCAGCAGTCGCGCCTATGGCTACACCTTC. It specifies CASSRAYGYTF.

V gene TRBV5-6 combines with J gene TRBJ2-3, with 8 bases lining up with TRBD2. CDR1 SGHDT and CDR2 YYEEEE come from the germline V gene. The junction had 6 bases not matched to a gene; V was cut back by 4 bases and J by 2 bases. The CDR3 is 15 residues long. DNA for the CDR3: TGTGCCAGCAGCCGGGGGGGTACACTCACAGATACGCAGTATTTT. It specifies CASSRGGTLTDTQYF.

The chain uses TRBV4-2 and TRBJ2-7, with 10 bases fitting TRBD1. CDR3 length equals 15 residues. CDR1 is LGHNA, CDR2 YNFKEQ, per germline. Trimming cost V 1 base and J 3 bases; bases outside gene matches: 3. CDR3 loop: CASSQVGQGLYEQYF. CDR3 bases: TGTGCCAGCAGCCAAGTGGGACAGGGGCTCTACGAGCAGTACTTC.

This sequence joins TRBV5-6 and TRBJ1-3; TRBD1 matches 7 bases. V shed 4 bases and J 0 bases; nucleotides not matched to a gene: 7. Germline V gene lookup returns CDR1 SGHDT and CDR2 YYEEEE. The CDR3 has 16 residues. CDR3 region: CASSPRQGYSGNTIYF. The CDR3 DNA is TGTGCCAGCAGCCCGCGACAGGGATACTCTGGAAACACCATATATTTT.

The CDR3: CASSVQGLNTEAFF. The CDR3 DNA sequence: TGTGCCAGCAGTGTACAGGGACTGAACACTGAAGCTTTCTTT. The chain combines TRBV2 with TRBJ1-1; TRBD1 is a possible D gene (6 bases). This CDR3 is built from 14 residues. Germline V lookup: CDR1 SNHLY, CDR2 FYNNEI. V lost 4 bases and J lost 0, with 9 bases in between.

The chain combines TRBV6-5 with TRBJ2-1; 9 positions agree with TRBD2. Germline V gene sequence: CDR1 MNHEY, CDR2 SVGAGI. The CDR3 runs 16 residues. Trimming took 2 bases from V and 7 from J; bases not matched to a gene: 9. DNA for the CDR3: TGTGCCAGCAGTTACGAGGGTAGCGGGAGAAGGAATGAGCAGTTCTTC. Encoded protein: CASSYEGSGRRNEQFF.

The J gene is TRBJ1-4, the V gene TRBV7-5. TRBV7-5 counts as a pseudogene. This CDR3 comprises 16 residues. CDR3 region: CVRTIRGGATNEKLFF. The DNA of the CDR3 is TGTGTCAGAACCATAAGGGGGGGGGCGACTAATGAAAAACTGTTTTTT.

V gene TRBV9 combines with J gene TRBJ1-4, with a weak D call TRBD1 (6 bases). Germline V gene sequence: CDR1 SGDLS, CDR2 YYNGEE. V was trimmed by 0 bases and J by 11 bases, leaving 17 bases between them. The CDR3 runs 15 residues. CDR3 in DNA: TGTGCCAGCAGCGTAGACCACAGGGTAGGAGCCAAACTGTTTTTT. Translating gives CASSVDHRVGAKLFF.

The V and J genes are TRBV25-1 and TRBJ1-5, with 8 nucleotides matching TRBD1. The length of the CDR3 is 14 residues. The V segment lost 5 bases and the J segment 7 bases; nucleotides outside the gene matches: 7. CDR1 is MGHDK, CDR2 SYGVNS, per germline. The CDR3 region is CASSLTGDGQPQHF. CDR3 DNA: TGTGCCAGCAGTTTGACAGGGGACGGCCAGCCCCAGCATTTT.

CDR3 sequence: CASSTNTGGRGAQHF. CDR3 coding DNA: TGTGCCAGCAGTACCAACACAGGGGGCAGGGGGGCCCAGCATTTT. This sequence joins TRBV27 and TRBJ1-5; 9 positions match TRBD1. The CDR3 extends over 15 amino acids. Trimming removed 5 bases from V and 11 bases from J; junction bases left unmatched: 13. Germline loops: CDR1 MNHEY, CDR2 SMNVEV (reference sequence).

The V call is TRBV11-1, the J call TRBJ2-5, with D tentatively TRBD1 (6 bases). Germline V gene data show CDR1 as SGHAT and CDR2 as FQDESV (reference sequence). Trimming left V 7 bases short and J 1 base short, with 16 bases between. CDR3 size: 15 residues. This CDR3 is CASTTGMYLQETQYF. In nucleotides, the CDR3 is TGTGCCAGCACAACAGGGATGTACCTCCAAGAGACCCAGTACTTC.